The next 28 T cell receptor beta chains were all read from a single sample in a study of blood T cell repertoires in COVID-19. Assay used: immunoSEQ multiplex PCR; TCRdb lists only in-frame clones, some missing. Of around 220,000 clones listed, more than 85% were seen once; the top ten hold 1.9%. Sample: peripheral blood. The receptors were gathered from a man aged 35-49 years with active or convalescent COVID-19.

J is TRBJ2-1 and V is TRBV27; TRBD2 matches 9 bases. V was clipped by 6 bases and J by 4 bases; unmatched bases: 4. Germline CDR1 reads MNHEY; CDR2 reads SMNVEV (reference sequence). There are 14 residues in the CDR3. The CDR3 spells CASRAGGPYNEQFF. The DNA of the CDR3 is TGTGCCAGCAGGGCGGGAGGGCCGTACAATGAGCAGTTCTTC.

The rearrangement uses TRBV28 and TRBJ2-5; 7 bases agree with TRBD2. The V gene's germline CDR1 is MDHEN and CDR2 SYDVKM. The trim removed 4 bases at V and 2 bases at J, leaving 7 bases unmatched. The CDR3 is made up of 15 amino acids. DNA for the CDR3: TGTGCCAGCAGTTCCCGGGACTATAGGCAAGAGACCCAGTACTTC. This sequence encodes CASSSRDYRQETQYF.

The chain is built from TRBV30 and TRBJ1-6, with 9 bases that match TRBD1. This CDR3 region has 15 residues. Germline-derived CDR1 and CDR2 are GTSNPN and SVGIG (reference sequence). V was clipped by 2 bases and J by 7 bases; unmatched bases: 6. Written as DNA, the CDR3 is TGTGCCTGGAGTATTGGACAGGGGATGAATTCACCCCTCCACTTT. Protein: CAWSIGQGMNSPLHF.

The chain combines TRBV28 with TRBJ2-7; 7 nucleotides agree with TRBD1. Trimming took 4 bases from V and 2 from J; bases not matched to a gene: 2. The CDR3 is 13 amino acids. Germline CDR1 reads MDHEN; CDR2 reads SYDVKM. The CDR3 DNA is TGTGCCAGCAGTTACAGGGGAACCTACGAGCAGTACTTC. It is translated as CASSYRGTYEQYF.

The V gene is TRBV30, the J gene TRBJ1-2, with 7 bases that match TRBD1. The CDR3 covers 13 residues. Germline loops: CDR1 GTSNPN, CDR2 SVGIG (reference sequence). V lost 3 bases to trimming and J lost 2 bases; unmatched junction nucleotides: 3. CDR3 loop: CAWSAGQNYGYTF. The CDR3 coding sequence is TGTGCCTGGAGCGCGGGACAGAACTATGGCTACACCTTC.

The CDR3 bases are TGTGCCAGCACAAGGGGAAGAGCTTTCTTT. It translates to CASTRGRAFF. V usage is TRBV28 and J usage is TRBJ1-1; TRBD1 might be the D (5 bases). CDR3 size: 10 residues. The V gene lost 7 bases and the J gene lost 10 bases, with 10 bases spanning the gap. Germline-derived CDR1 and CDR2 are MDHEN and SYDVKM.

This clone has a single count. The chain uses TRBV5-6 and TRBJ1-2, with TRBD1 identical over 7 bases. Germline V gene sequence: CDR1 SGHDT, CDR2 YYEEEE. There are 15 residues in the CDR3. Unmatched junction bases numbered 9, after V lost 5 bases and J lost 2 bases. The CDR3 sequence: CASRGKGQRNYGYTF. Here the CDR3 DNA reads TGTGCCAGCAGGGGAAAGGGACAGCGAAACTATGGCTACACCTTC.

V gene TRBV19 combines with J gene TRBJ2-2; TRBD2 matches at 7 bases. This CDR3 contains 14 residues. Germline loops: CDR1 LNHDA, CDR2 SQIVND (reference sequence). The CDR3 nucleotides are TGTGCAGTCTCCCAGGGAGGGGACACCGGGGAGCTGTTTTTT. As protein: CAVSQGGDTGELFF.

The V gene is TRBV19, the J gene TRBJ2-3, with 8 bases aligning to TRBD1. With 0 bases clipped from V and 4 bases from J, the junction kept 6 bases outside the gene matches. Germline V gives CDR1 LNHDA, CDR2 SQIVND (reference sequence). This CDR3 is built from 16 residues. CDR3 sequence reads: CASSIDGGRGPDTQYF. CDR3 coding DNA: TGTGCCAGTAGTATAGATGGGGGCAGGGGGCCAGATACGCAGTATTTT.

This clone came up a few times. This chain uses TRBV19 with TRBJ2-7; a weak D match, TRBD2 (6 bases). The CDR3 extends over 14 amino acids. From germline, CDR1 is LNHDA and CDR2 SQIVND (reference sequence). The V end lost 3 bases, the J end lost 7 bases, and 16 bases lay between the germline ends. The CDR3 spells CASSIGLKLGEQYF. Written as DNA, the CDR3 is TGTGCCAGTAGTATCGGACTAAAATTGGGGGAGCAGTACTTC.

CDR3 DNA: TGTGCCAGTACAAAACAGGGCCCCGTTAAATCAGATACGCAGTATTTT. Protein: CASTKQGPVKSDTQYF. J is TRBJ2-3 and V is TRBV19, with D perhaps matching TRBD1 (6 bases). The CDR3 is 16 residues long. Trimming cost V 7 bases and J 4 bases, with 21 bases left between them. Germline CDR1 is LNHDA and CDR2 is SQIVND (reference sequence).

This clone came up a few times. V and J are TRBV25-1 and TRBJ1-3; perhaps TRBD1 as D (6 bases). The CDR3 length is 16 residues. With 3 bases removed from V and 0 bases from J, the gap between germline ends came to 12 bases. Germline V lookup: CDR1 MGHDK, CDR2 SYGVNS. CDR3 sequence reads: CASSDKTGPSGNTIYF. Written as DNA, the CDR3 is TGTGCCAGCAGTGACAAGACAGGCCCCTCTGGAAACACCATATATTTT.

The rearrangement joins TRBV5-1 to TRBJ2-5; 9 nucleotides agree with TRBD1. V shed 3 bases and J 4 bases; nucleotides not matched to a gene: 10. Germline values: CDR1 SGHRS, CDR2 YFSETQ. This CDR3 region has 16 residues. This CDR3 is CASSSSPGQGGETQYF. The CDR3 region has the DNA TGCGCCAGCAGCTCGAGCCCGGGACAGGGAGGAGAGACCCAGTACTTC.

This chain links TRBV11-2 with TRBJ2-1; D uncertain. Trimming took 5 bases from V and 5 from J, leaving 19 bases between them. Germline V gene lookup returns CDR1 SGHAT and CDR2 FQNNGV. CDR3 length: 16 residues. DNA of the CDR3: TGTGCCAGCAGCCAGGCGTGGCCCGACGTGGACAATGAGCAGTTCTTC. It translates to CASSQAWPDVDNEQFF.

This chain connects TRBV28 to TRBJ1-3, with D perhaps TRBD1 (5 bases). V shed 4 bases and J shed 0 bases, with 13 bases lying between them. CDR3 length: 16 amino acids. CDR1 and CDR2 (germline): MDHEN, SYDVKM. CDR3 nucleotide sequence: TGTGCCAGCAGTTCAAACAGGTTCCTCTCTGGAAACACCATATATTTT. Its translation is CASSSNRFLSGNTIYF.

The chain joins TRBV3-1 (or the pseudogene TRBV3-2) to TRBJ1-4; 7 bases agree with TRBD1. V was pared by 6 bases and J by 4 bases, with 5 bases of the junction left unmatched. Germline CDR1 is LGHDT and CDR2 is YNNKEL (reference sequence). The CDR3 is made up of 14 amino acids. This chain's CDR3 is CASSNRGGNEKLFF. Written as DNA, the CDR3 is TGTGCCAGCAGTAACAGGGGAGGTAATGAAAAACTGTTTTTT.

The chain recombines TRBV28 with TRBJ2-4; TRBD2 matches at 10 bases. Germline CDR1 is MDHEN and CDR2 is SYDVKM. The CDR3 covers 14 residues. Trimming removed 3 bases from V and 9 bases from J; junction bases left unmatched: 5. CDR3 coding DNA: TGTGCCAGCAGTTTCGAACTAGCGGGACGCATTCAGTACTTC. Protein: CASSFELAGRIQYF.

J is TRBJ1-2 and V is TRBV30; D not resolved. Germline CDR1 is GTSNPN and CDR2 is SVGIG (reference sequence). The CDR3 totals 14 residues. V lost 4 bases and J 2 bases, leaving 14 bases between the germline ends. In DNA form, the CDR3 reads TGTGCCTGGATGCGGTCCCGTCTGAACTATGGCTACACCTTC. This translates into CAWMRSRLNYGYTF.

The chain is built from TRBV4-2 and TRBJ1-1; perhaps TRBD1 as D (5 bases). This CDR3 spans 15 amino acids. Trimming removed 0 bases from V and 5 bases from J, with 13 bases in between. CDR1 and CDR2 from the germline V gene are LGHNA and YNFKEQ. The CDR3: CASSQDPTGGTEAFF. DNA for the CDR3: TGTGCCAGCAGCCAAGATCCGACGGGGGGAACTGAAGCTTTCTTT.

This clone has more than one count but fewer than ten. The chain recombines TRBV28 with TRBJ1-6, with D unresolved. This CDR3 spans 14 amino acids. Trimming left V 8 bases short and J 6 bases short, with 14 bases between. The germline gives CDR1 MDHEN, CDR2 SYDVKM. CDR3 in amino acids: CASDISGVNSPLHF. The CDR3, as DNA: TGTGCCAGCGATATCAGCGGGGTTAATTCACCCCTCCACTTT.

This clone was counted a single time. CDR3 amino acids: CASSLRGTGTGNTIYF. DNA of the CDR3: TGTGCCAGCAGTCTTCGAGGGACAGGAACTGGAAACACCATATATTTT. This chain uses TRBV27 with TRBJ1-3, with 8 bases identical to TRBD1. In germline, CDR1 is MNHEY, CDR2 SMNVEV (reference sequence). The CDR3 is made up of 16 amino acids. V shed 5 bases, J shed 2 bases, and the junction held 8 bases outside the gene matches.

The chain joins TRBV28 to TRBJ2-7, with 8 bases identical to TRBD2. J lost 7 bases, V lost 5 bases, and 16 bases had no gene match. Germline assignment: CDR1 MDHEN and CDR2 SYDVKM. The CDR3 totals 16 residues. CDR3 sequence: CASSTLSGAGSTEQYF. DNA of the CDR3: TGTGCCAGCAGTACACTTAGCGGGGCCGGTTCCACAGAGCAGTACTTC.

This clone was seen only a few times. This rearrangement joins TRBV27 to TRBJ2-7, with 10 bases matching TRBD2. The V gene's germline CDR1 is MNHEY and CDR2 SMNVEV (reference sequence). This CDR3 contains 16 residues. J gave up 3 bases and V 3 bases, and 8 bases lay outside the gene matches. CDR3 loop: CASSLTPGLAVYEQYF. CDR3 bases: TGTGCCAGCAGTTTGACTCCAGGACTAGCGGTCTACGAGCAGTACTTC.

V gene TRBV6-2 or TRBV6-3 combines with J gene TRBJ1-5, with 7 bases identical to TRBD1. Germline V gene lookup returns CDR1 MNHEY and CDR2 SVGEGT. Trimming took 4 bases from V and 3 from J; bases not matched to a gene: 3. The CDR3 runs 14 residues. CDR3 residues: CASSSTGANQPQHF. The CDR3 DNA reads TGTGCCAGCAGTTCCACAGGGGCCAATCAGCCCCAGCATTTT.

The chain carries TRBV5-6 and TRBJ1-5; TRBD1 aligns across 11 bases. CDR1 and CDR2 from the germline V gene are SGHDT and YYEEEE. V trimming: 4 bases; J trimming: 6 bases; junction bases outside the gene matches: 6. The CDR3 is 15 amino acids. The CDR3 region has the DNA TGTGCCAGCAGCCGGGGACAGGGGGTGGGTCAGCCCCAGCATTTT. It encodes CASSRGQGVGQPQHF.

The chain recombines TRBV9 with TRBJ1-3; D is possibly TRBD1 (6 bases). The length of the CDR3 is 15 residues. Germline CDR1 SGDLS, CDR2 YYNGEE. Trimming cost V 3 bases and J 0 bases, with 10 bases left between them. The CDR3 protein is CASSAQGSSGNTIYF. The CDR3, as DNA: TGTGCCAGCAGCGCGCAGGGGAGCTCTGGAAACACCATATATTTT.

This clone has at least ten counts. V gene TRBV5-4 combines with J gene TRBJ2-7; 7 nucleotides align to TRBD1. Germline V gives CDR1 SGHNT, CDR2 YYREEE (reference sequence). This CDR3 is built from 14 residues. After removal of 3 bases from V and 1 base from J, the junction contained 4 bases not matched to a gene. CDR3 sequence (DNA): TGTGCCAGCAGCTCTCGGACAGGATCCTACGAGCAGTACTTC. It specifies CASSSRTGSYEQYF. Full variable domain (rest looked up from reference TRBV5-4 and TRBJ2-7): ETGVTQSPTHLIKTRGQQVTLRCSSQSGHNTVSWYQQALGQGPQFIFQYYREEENGRGNFPPRFSGLQFPNYSSELNVNALELDDSALYLCASSSRTGSYEQYFGPGTRLTVT.

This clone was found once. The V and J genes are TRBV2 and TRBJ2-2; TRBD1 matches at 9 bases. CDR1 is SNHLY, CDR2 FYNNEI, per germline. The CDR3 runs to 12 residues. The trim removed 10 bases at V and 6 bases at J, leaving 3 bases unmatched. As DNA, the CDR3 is TGTGCCATGACAGGGGGTGCCGGGGAGCTGTTTTTT. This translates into CAMTGGAGELFF.